Each of the 25 T cell receptor beta chains below was sequenced from the same sample in a study of molecular identifiers for immune sequencing clone quantification. TCRdb re-called the PCR reads with MiXCR, one entry per CDR3 protein. The sample has over 85,000 distinct CDR3 sequences, around 30% seen once; the top ten hold about 9.1%. The sequencing sample was made of naive CD8+ T cells from blood, with Jurkat cell RNA spiked in. Subset of the sample: FACS-sorted CD8+CD4-CCR7+CD45RA+ naive T cells. These receptors all come from a human donor in good health. Some libraries in this study had Jurkat cell RNA spiked in.

This clonotype was found a few times. The V and J genes are TRBV9 and TRBJ2-3, with D possibly being TRBD2 (6 bases). Trimming took off 0 bases at V and 4 bases at J, with 12 bases between the two ends. The germline gives CDR1 SGDLS, CDR2 YYNGEE. This CDR3 comprises 15 residues. The CDR3 DNA follows: TGTGCCAGCAGCGTAGTTGGAAGGAGGGCAGATACGCAGTATTTT. Translation gives CASSVVGRRADTQYF.

V usage is TRBV7-9 and J usage is TRBJ2-1; 9 bases align to TRBD1. The DNA end is a closer match to TRBJ2-7, so the J assignment may be wrong. CDR1 and CDR2 (germline): SEHNR, FQNEAQ (reference sequence). The CDR3 covers 15 residues. CDR3 bases: TGTGCCAGCAGGCCCGGGACAGGGCTTGTCAATGAGCAGTACTTC. It specifies CASRPGTGLVNEQYF.

Comment on this clonotype: This may come from a read error, since a much larger clone is one base off. No conserved phenylalanine or tryptophan is present at the end of the CDR3, so a read error is the likely explanation. CDR3 nucleotide sequence: TGTGCCAGCAGTTGGGACAGGATGAACACTGAAGCTTTCTCT. As protein: CASSWDRMNTEAFS. The genes are TRBV6-2 or TRBV6-3 and TRBJ1-1, with 8 bases fitting TRBD1. The CDR3 totals 14 residues. Germline V gene lookup returns CDR1 MNHEY and CDR2 SVGEGT. The trim removed 4 bases at V and 0 bases at J, leaving 1 base unmatched.

This clonotype was detected a few times. V and J are TRBV7-9 and TRBJ2-5, with D possibly TRBD2 on 6 matching bases. Between the trimmed V and J ends, which lost 5 bases and 7 bases, there was a span of 20 bases. In germline, CDR1 is SEHNR, CDR2 FQNEAQ (reference sequence). This CDR3 has 15 amino acids. In nucleotides, the CDR3 is TGTGCCAGCAGCGGAGGCGGGACCCCTTTTCGGACCCAGTACTTC. This translates into CASSGGGTPFRTQYF.

Turning to this clonotype: A much bigger clone sits one base away, suggesting this may be a read error. The chain recombines TRBV7-9 with TRBJ1-1; D remains unclear. The V end was cut by 0 bases, the J end by 9 bases, with 14 bases between. The germline V gene has CDR1 SEHNR and CDR2 FQNEAQ (reference sequence). The CDR3 has 14 amino acids. CDR3 sequence (DNA): TGTGCCAGCAGCTTAGCGGTCGGGAGTACACAAGCTTTCTTT. Translated: CASSLAVGSTQAFF.

The V and J genes are TRBV20-1 and TRBJ1-5; no clear D gene. The length of the CDR3 is 12 residues. The V gene's germline CDR1 is DFQATT and CDR2 SNEGSKA (reference sequence). V lost 6 bases and J lost 6, with 12 bases in between. CDR3 sequence: CSARPWGQPQHF. CDR3 bases: TGCAGTGCGAGGCCTTGGGGTCAGCCCCAGCATTTT.

Details on this clonotype: The CDR3 carries no conserved terminal phenylalanine or tryptophan, so it likely arises from a read error. This sequence joins TRBV28 and TRBJ2-3, with TRBD2 identical over 13 bases. V lost 8 bases and J lost 3; bases outside the gene matches: 14. CDR3 length equals 18 residues. The germline V gene encodes CDR1 MDHEN and CDR2 SYDVKM. CDR3 bases: TGTGCCAGCCACCGCCTCGGACTAGCGGGAGATCGTACAGATACGCAGTATTAT. Its protein product is CASHRLGLAGDRTDTQYY.

The chain has TRBV3-1 and TRBJ2-7; TRBD1 aligns across 7 bases. Germline V gives CDR1 LGHDT, CDR2 YNNKEL (reference sequence). The trim removed 0 bases at V and 3 bases at J, leaving 5 bases unmatched. The CDR3 is 15 amino acids. Written as DNA, the CDR3 is TGTGCCAGCAGCCAAGACTACAGGGGATTCTACGAGCAGTACTTC. This translates into CASSQDYRGFYEQYF.

The chain couples TRBV29-1 to TRBJ2-7; no definite D call. The CDR3 contains 13 residues. Germline V lookup: CDR1 SQVTM, CDR2 ANQGSEA. The V and J ends lost 3 bases and 3 bases respectively, with 12 bases between them. The CDR3 nucleotides read TGCAGCGTTGAGAGTGGACGTAGCTACGAGCAGTACTTC. It specifies CSVESGRSYEQYF.

This clonotype was seen only a few times. This sequence joins TRBV7-3 and TRBJ1-5; D gene unclear. This CDR3 has 14 residues. Trimming cost V 1 base and J 7 bases, with 11 bases left between them. Germline V gene data show CDR1 as SGHTA and CDR2 as FQGTGA. The CDR3 nucleotides are TGTGCCAGCAGCTTAATGTTATCGCTCCAGCCCCAGCATTTT. Encoded protein: CASSLMLSLQPQHF.

This clonotype was seen more than once but under ten times. The chain uses TRBV19 and TRBJ1-6; D is unresolved. The CDR3 is 13 residues long. The germline V gene has CDR1 LNHDA and CDR2 SQIVND (reference sequence). V lost 5 bases, J lost 14 bases, and 16 bases lay in between. In DNA form, the CDR3 reads TGTGCCAGTAGTCGGCAGGACCTAGCTTCCCTCCACTTT. Amino acids: CASSRQDLASLHF.

A note on this clonotype: Just one base apart from a much larger clone, this may be a read error. No conserved phenylalanine or tryptophan ends this CDR3, so it is likely a read error. The rearrangement links TRBV7-2 to TRBJ2-7; TRBD1 agrees at 7 bases. J lost 1 base, V lost 3 bases, and 9 bases had no gene match. CDR3 length: 16 amino acids. Germline V lookup: CDR1 SGHTA, CDR2 FQGNSA. This CDR3 reads CASSFMPWDSSYEQYS. CDR3 bases: TGTGCCAGCAGCTTTATGCCCTGGGACAGTTCCTACGAGCAGTACTCC.

The CDR3 DNA is TGTGCCAGCAGTGTCGGACAGGTCAACACTGAAGCTTTCTTT. Its translation: CASSVGQVNTEAFF. The chain carries TRBV12-3 or TRBV12-4 and TRBJ1-1; 7 bases agree with TRBD1. V lost 5 bases to trimming and J lost 2 bases; unmatched junction nucleotides: 5. This CDR3 region has 14 residues.

In DNA, the CDR3 is TGCAGTGCTAGTACTGCTAGCGGGAGCTCCTACGAGCAGTACTTC. It encodes CSASTASGSSYEQYF. This chain uses TRBV20-1 with TRBJ2-7; the match to TRBD2 covers 10 bases. Unmatched junction bases numbered 5, after V lost 3 bases and J lost 0 bases. The germline V gene has CDR1 DFQATT and CDR2 SNEGSKA (reference sequence). The length of the CDR3 is 15 residues.

This clonotype showed up many times. The V gene is TRBV7-6, the J gene TRBJ2-5, with 12 bases that match TRBD1. From germline, CDR1 is SGHVS and CDR2 FNYEAQ. The CDR3 extends over 16 amino acids. V lost 2 bases, J lost 4 bases, and 5 bases stayed unmatched. The CDR3 reads CASSLRRDRGPETQYF. The CDR3 nucleotides are TGTGCCAGCAGCTTAAGAAGGGACAGGGGGCCAGAGACCCAGTACTTC.

The chain couples TRBV18 to TRBJ2-5; no definite D call. V lost 0 bases and J lost 1, with 9 bases in between. The germline V gene encodes CDR1 KGHSH and CDR2 LQKENI. This CDR3 has 15 residues. DNA of the CDR3: TGTGCCAGCTCACCACCTGGCAGTCCCCAAGAGACCCAGTACTTC. It encodes CASSPPGSPQETQYF.

The chain employs TRBV27 and TRBJ2-5, with 7 bases fitting TRBD2. J lost 3 bases, V lost 2 bases, and 9 bases had no gene match. CDR1 and CDR2 from the germline V gene are MNHEY and SMNVEV (reference sequence). The CDR3 spans 16 residues. The CDR3 protein is CASSLSPGGMKETQYF. The CDR3 DNA reads TGTGCCAGCAGTTTAAGTCCGGGGGGTATGAAAGAGACCCAGTACTTC.

This clonotype was recorded a few times. The J gene is TRBJ2-4, the V gene TRBV4-3, with TRBD1 as a possible D gene (5 bases). Germline CDR1 reads LGHNA; CDR2 reads YSLEER. V lost 4 bases, J lost 4 bases, and 14 bases lay in between. This CDR3 comprises 15 residues. CDR3 nucleotides: TGCGCCAGCAGCCTATCACAGGTTAATAAAAACATTCAGTACTTC. This gives the protein CASSLSQVNKNIQYF.

On this clonotype: A read error may produce the germline difference seen at one junction end. This chain links TRBV9 with TRBJ2-3, with TRBD2 identical over 11 bases. Germline CDR1 reads SGDLS; CDR2 reads YYNGEE. The CDR3 consists of 16 residues. The CDR3: CSSASGRTYSTDTQYF. In nucleotides, the CDR3 is TGTTCCAGCGCTAGCGGGAGGACCTATTCCACAGATACGCAGTATTTT.

This chain links TRBV4-1 with TRBJ1-3; TRBD1 matches at 7 bases. V dropped 4 bases and J dropped 0; count of bases not matched to a gene: 9. CDR3 length: 17 amino acids. Germline loops: CDR1 MGHRA, CDR2 YSYEKL. The CDR3 protein is CASSLTDRTYSGNTIYF. CDR3 nucleotide sequence: TGCGCCAGCAGCCTGACGGACAGGACCTACTCTGGAAACACCATATATTTT.

Notes on this clonotype: No DNA is shown, since the ends of the CDR3 on it are uncertain; the CDR3 is the one TCRdb lists. The V and J genes are TRBV28 and TRBJ2-5; TRBD1 was called by the table and not checked on the DNA. Ends included, the CDR3 has 16 residues. The germline gives CDR1 MDHEN, CDR2 SYDVKM. CDR3 sequence reads: CASSFGPGGSWETQYF.

This clonotype was detected ten times or more. V usage is TRBV20-1 and J usage is TRBJ2-7; 9 bases align to TRBD2. V dropped 1 base and J dropped 6; count of bases not matched to a gene: 1. Germline V gives CDR1 DFQATT, CDR2 SNEGSKA (reference sequence). The CDR3 covers 12 residues. The CDR3 protein is CSARGTSVEQYF. The CDR3 DNA follows: TGCAGTGCTAGAGGGACTAGCGTCGAGCAGTACTTC.

The CDR3 DNA reads TGTGCCAGCAGGCCTACCTGGACAGGTTCCTCACCCCTCCACTTT. Residues: CASRPTWTGSSPLHF. The V and J genes are TRBV28 and TRBJ1-6, with TRBD1 matching over 7 bases. After removal of 6 bases from V and 10 bases from J, the junction contained 12 bases not matched to a gene. Germline CDR1 is MDHEN and CDR2 is SYDVKM. This CDR3 is built from 15 residues.

Concerning this clonotype: The CDR3 carries no conserved terminal phenylalanine or tryptophan, so it likely arises from a read error. V is TRBV10-3 and J is TRBJ2-3, with D uncertain. The CDR3 has 15 amino acids. CDR1 and CDR2 from the germline V gene are ENHRY and SYGVKD. The CDR3 is CAIKQCLLSTETQYY. Written as DNA, the CDR3 is TGTGCCATCAAGCAGTGCCTCCTTAGCACAGAAACGCAGTATTAT.

Concerning this clonotype itself: A much larger clone lies one base from this, so it may be a read error. The conserved phenylalanine or tryptophan is not found at the CDR3 terminus, so this likely reflects a read error. The rearrangement uses TRBV19 and TRBJ1-2; D gene unclear. The CDR3 extends over 10 amino acids. Germline V CDR1 and CDR2: LNHDA, SQIVND (reference sequence). V gave up 5 bases and J gave up 6 bases, with 4 bases separating them. The CDR3 loop reads CASSLNGYTL. The CDR3 DNA reads TGTGCCAGTAGTTTGAATGGCTACACCCTC.